This T cell receptor delta chain was obtained from a study of gamma-delta chains in newborns, infants, children. TCRdb re-processed the reads via CATT. The sample lists roughly 2,500 delta-chain clones, 1% occurring once. The CDR3 spans 15 residues. Germline V lookup: CDR1 GEAIGNYY, CDR2 EKD. Points on this clone: There is a difference at residue 13 between the TCRdb protein and the DNA translation, so the protein given here was translated from the DNA.

The sequenced material came from blood. V and J are TRDV2 and TRDJ3; 11 bases map to TRDD3. The sequence was collected from a child who was a newborn, infant or young child, either healthy, febrile or measles-vaccinated (not recorded which). The CDR3 here is CACDPLGDTGRQIFF. In DNA, the CDR3 is TGTGCCTGTGATCCCCTGGGGGATACTGGCCGACAGATATTTTTC.